A single sample gave rise to the 3 T cell receptor beta chains below, sequenced in a study of tumor and adjacent non-tumor tissue in lung cancer. No cell sorting was done before RNA was extracted from the tissue. A modified ARM-PCR protocol with three rounds of nested PCR amplified TCRbeta. A single record per CDR3 protein comes from TCRdb applying MiXCR to the multiplex PCR reads. The sample has roughly 220,000 distinct CDR3 sequences, around 70% seen once. Sequenced sample: lung tumor tissue. The receptors were gathered from a man aged 55-75 years with non-small cell lung cancer.

Comment on this clonotype: The conserved closing phenylalanine or tryptophan is absent in this CDR3, likely reflecting a read error. CDR3 coding DNA: TGCGCCAGCAGCTTGGAGGCAGCGGTCGTCTCTGGGCCCAACGTCCTGACTTCC. This gives the protein CASSLEAAVVSGPNVLTS. The rearrangement uses TRBV5-1 and TRBJ2-6, with D possibly TRBD2 on 5 matching bases. This CDR3 spans 18 amino acids. Germline values: CDR1 SGHRS, CDR2 YFSETQ.

The chain joins TRBV2 to TRBJ1-5; D unclear. Germline V gene sequence: CDR1 SNHLY, CDR2 FYNNEI. The CDR3 length is 15 residues. The V end was cut by 5 bases, the J end by 0 bases, with 11 bases between. The CDR3 DNA reads as TGTGCCAGCAGTTTAGGCGGTTCTAGCAATCAGCCCCAGCATTTT. Translation: CASSLGGSSNQPQHF.

In the case of this clonotype: The junction differs from germline at one of its ends, possibly a read error. The V and J genes are TRBV11-2 and TRBJ1-4; D is uncertain. CDR3 length equals 15 residues. Germline V gene sequence: CDR1 SGHAT, CDR2 FQNNGV. The CDR3 loop is CANSLGRASPVGLFF. In DNA form, the CDR3 reads TGTGCCAACAGCTTAGGTCGTGCCAGCCCGGTGGGACTGTTTTTT. Drawing the rest from reference TRBV11-2 and TRBJ1-4, the complete variable domain is EAGVAQSPRYKIIEKRQSVAFWCNPISGHATLYWYQQILGQGPKLLIQFQNNGVVDDSQLPKDRFSAERLKGVDSTLKIQPAKLEDSAVYLCANSLGRASPVGLFFGSGTQLSVL.